The 14 T cell receptor beta chains reported below all come from one sample, sequenced in a study of T cell clonality in common variable immunodeficiency. Here immunoSEQ multiplex PCR was the method, and the copy in TCRdb shows in-frame clones only, minus some. The sample includes around 45,000 clones, none of them occurring once. Sample: peripheral blood mononuclear cells. The source is a person aged 18 to 75 in good health.

This clone was found many times. The read is 3 residues too short to cover the CDR3 end, so that end is filled in from the germline J gene. This chain links TRBV5-4 with TRBJ2-7, with 10 nucleotides matching TRBD1. Losses at the gene ends were 4 bases for V and 6 bases for J; bases not matched to a gene: 7. The germline V gene encodes CDR1 SGHNT and CDR2 YYREEE (reference sequence). This CDR3 region has 14 residues. CDR3 protein: CASSGTGVLGEQYF. CDR3 DNA, as far as it was read: TGTGCCAGCAGCGGGACAGGGGTCCTTGGCGAG.

Ten or more counts support this clone. The read ends 3 residues shy of where the CDR3 ends; the end is completed using the germline J gene. The chain has TRBV11-2 and TRBJ1-6; 7 bases match TRBD1. CDR1 and CDR2 (germline): SGHAT, FQNNGV. J was trimmed by 10 bases and V by 5 bases; bases with no gene match: 8. CDR3 length: 14 amino acids. CDR3 bases read: TGTGCCAGCAGCCTGACAGGGAGCAACTCACCC. It codes for CASSLTGSNSP. The whole CDR3 region reads CASSLTGSNSPLHF. Looking up the rest from reference TRBV11-2 and TRBJ1-6 gives the full variable domain: EAGVAQSPRYKIIEKRQSVAFWCNPISGHATLYWYQQILGQGPKLLIQFQNNGVVDDSQLPKDRFSAERLKGVDSTLKIQPAKLEDSAVYLCASSLTGSNSPLHFGNGTRLTVT.

This clone was detected a few times. The read falls 3 residues short of the CDR3 end, and the missing part is taken from the germline J gene. The chain is built from TRBV5-1 and TRBJ2-7; 8 bases fit TRBD1. Looked up from germline, CDR1 is SGHRS and CDR2 is YFSETQ. Trimming cost V 5 bases and J 3 bases; bases outside gene matches: 7. The CDR3 length is 14 residues. CDR3 DNA (partial): TGCGCCAGCAGAATATGGACAGGGAACTACGAG. As protein: CASRIWTGNYE. The complete CDR3 reads CASRIWTGNYEQYF.

This clone was detected ten times or more. The read comes to an end 3 residues before the CDR3 does, leaving the germline J gene to fill in the end. This chain uses TRBV28 with TRBJ2-2; D call uncertain. V dropped 4 bases and J dropped 5 bases, with 17 bases sitting between them. In germline, CDR1 is MDHEN, CDR2 SYDVKM. The CDR3 extends over 16 amino acids. The chain's CDR3 is CASSSILGRETGELFF. The DNA read from the CDR3 is TGTGCCAGCAGTTCCATACTCGGTCGAGAGACCGGGGAG. Drawing the rest from reference TRBV28 and TRBJ2-2, the complete variable domain is DVKVTQSSRYLVKRTGEKVFLECVQDMDHENMFWYRQDPGLGLRLIYFSYDVKMKEKGDIPEGYSVSREKKERFSLILESASTNQTSMYLCASSSILGRETGELFFGEGSRLTVL.

This clone was observed at least ten times. The CDR3 extends 3 residues past the end of the read, so its final part is completed from the germline J gene. The chain links TRBV18 to TRBJ2-1; 9 positions match TRBD2. CDR1 is KGHSH, CDR2 LQKENI, per germline. With 0 bases clipped from V and 3 bases from J, the junction kept 9 bases outside the gene matches. The CDR3 contains 18 residues. The CDR3 DNA, read in part, is TGTGCCAGCTCACCACCGGTCGGTAGCGGGAGCGGCTACAATGAG. Translating gives CASSPPVGSGSGYNE. The full CDR3 protein reads CASSPPVGSGSGYNEQFF.

This clone has ten or more counts. The read falls 3 residues short of the CDR3 end, and the missing part is taken from the germline J gene. V usage is TRBV11-2 and J usage is TRBJ2-7; no firm D call. The length of the CDR3 is 14 residues. V dropped 0 bases and J dropped 3 bases, with 9 bases sitting between them. Germline lookup yields CDR1 SGHAT and CDR2 FQNNGV. The sequenced part of the CDR3 DNA is TGTGCCAGCAGCTTAGATCCCTCGGTCTACGAG. This encodes CASSLDPSVYE. The whole CDR3 protein is CASSLDPSVYEQYF.

At least ten counts were recorded for this clone. The DNA ends 3 residues before the CDR3 does, and the rest of the CDR3 is filled in from the germline J gene. The J gene is TRBJ2-3, the V gene TRBV5-1; 7 bases match TRBD2. CDR1 is SGHRS and CDR2 is YFSETQ in the germline V gene. The junction had 10 bases not matched to a gene; V was cut back by 1 base and J by 2 bases. The CDR3 extends over 17 amino acids. Partial CDR3 DNA: TGCGCCAGCAGCTTGCCGTCAGGGAGGGCGCTCACAGATACG. Translation gives CASSLPSGRALTDT. The full CDR3 reads CASSLPSGRALTDTQYF.

This clone was recorded many times. The read ends 3 residues shy of where the CDR3 ends; the end is completed using the germline J gene. The V and J genes are TRBV5-4 and TRBJ2-5; D unclear. V lost 3 bases to trimming and J lost 5 bases, with 5 bases between them. The CDR3 covers 11 residues. CDR1 is SGHNT and CDR2 is YYREEE in the germline V gene (reference sequence). The sequenced part of the CDR3 DNA is TGTGCCAGCAGCTCCCGGGAGACC. It encodes CASSSRET. The CDR3 in its entirety is CASSSRETQYF.

This clone was seen many times. The read terminates 3 residues ahead of where the CDR3 ends, so the germline J gene completes it. The chain couples TRBV7-8 to TRBJ2-2, with D possibly being TRBD1 (5 bases). CDR1 SGHVS and CDR2 FQNEAQ come from the germline V gene. V was shortened by 5 bases and J by 2 bases, with 12 bases between the two germline ends. The CDR3 length is 15 residues. The sequenced CDR3 bases are TGTGCCAGCAGCCCCAGGGTTCTAAACACCGGGGAG. This sequence encodes CASSPRVLNTGE. The complete CDR3 reads CASSPRVLNTGELFF. The whole variable domain, remainder taken from reference TRBV7-8 and TRBJ2-2, is GAGVSQSPRYKVAKRGQDVALRCDPISGHVSLFWYQQALGQGPEFLTYFQNEAQLDKSGLPSDRFFAERPEGSVSTLKIQRTQQEDSAVYLCASSPRVLNTGELFFGEGSRLTVL.

This clone has at least ten counts. The read ends 3 residues before the CDR3 terminus; that terminus is restored from the germline J gene. The chain recombines TRBV12-3 or TRBV12-4 with TRBJ2-6, with 10 nucleotides matching TRBD1. The CDR3 extends over 15 amino acids. Trimming cost V 8 bases and J 4 bases; bases outside gene matches: 5. The part of the CDR3 DNA that was read is TGTGCCAGCCGACAGGGGGCGCACGGGGCCAACGTC. Protein sequence: CASRQGAHGANV. The full CDR3 is CASRQGAHGANVLTF.

This clone was recorded many times. The observed sequence ends 3 residues before the CDR3 terminus, with the missing tail filled in from the germline J gene. This chain connects TRBV5-6 to TRBJ2-1; the match to TRBD2 covers 8 bases. The length of the CDR3 is 15 residues. The V and J ends lost 2 bases and 7 bases, in that order; junction bases with no gene match: 8. Germline V gene data show CDR1 as SGHDT and CDR2 as YYEEEE. The CDR3 DNA, read in part, is TGTGCCAGCAGCTTATATAGCGGGGTAGCAAATGAG. Translated: CASSLYSGVANE. The full CDR3 is CASSLYSGVANEQFF. Filled out from reference TRBV5-6 and TRBJ2-1, the complete variable domain reads DAGVTQSPTHLIKTRGQQVTLRCSPKSGHDTVSWYQQALGQGPQFIFQYYEEEERQRGNFPDRFSGHQFPNYSSELNVNALLLGDSALYLCASSLYSGVANEQFFGPGTRLTVL.

This clone was picked up many times. The read terminates 3 residues ahead of where the CDR3 ends, so the germline J gene completes it. The V call is TRBV7-6, the J call TRBJ2-5; 8 bases agree with TRBD1. The CDR3 extends over 17 amino acids. CDR1 and CDR2 from the germline V gene are SGHVS and FNYEAQ. J was trimmed by 3 bases and V by 5 bases; bases with no gene match: 14. This chain's CDR3 is CASSEQGDRFLKETQYF. The CDR3 DNA, read in part, is TGTGCCAGCAGCGAACAGGGGGACAGATTCTTAAAAGAGACC.

In this sample, this clone turned up many times. The read ends 3 residues early relative to the CDR3; the germline J gene fills the gap. This chain connects TRBV19 to TRBJ2-3, with D perhaps matching TRBD2 (5 bases). Germline CDR1 LNHDA, CDR2 SQIVND (reference sequence). This CDR3 has 16 amino acids. The germline V and J ends were trimmed by 7 bases and 2 bases, with 19 bases remaining between them. Incomplete CDR3 DNA: TGTGCCAGTACCTTGGACTGGACGGGCCCCACAGATACG. Protein product: CASTLDWTGPTDT. In full, the CDR3 reads CASTLDWTGPTDTQYF.

This clone showed up many times. The CDR3 extends 3 residues past the end of the read, so its final part is completed from the germline J gene. The rearrangement links TRBV7-9 to TRBJ2-3, with a possible D match to TRBD1 (5 bases). Germline V gene lookup returns CDR1 SEHNR and CDR2 FQNEAQ (reference sequence). This CDR3 region has 14 residues. Trimming stripped 5 bases from V and 2 bases from J, with 11 bases between. The DNA read from the CDR3 is TGTGCCAGCAGCCATCAGGGTCTCACAGATACG. It codes for CASSHQGLTDT. The entire CDR3 is CASSHQGLTDTQYF.